This T cell receptor (beta chain) came from a study of control samples from healthy donors and cancer patients. Here immunoSEQ multiplex PCR was the method, and the copy in TCRdb shows in-frame clones only, minus some. This table holds around 170,000 clones, around nine tenths found once. A word on this clone: Different DNA sequences within this sample yield the same CDR3.

This CDR3 spans 15 amino acids. Germline CDR1 is LNHDA and CDR2 is SQIVND (reference sequence). The germline V and J ends were trimmed by 5 bases and 8 bases, with 18 bases remaining between them. This rearrangement joins TRBV19 to TRBJ1-4; D ambiguous. Sequenced input: blood. The receptor was derived from a man aged 25-40 years in good health. The CDR3 DNA is TGTGCCAGTAGTCCGCGACCGCGGAGCGTGGAAAAACTGTTTTTT. Protein: CASSPRPRSVEKLFF.